The 26 T cell receptor beta chains listed next were all sequenced from one sample in a study of T cells after yellow fever vaccination. TCRdb reanalysed the 5' RACE reads using MiXCR and keeps one entry per CDR3 protein. Among 450,000 to 650,000 distinct CDR3 sequences listed, roughly 13% were seen once. The sample was PBMCs, taken on the day of the yellow fever booster vaccination. These receptors came from a man aged 30 to 45 who received the YFV17D yellow fever vaccine.

The chain employs TRBV7-3 and TRBJ2-1; 11 bases are shared with TRBD2. This CDR3 is 15 amino acids long. The V gene end was trimmed by 4 bases and the J gene end by 7 bases; junction bases not matched to a gene: 6. Germline V gene sequence: CDR1 SGHTA, CDR2 FQGTGA. CDR3 DNA: TGTGCCAGCAGCTCTACTAGCGGGAGTCGGAATGAGCAGTTCTTC. This encodes CASSSTSGSRNEQFF. The full variable domain, completed using reference TRBV7-3 and TRBJ2-1, is GAGVSQTPSNKVTEKGKYVELRCDPISGHTALYWYRQSLGQGPEFLIYFQGTGAADDSGLPNDRFFAVRPEGSVSTLKIQRTERGDSAVYLCASSSTSGSRNEQFFGPGTRLTVL.

This clonotype was recorded a few times. The rearrangement joins TRBV20-1 to TRBJ1-6; D remains ambiguous. Germline lookup yields CDR1 DFQATT and CDR2 SNEGSKA (reference sequence). Trimming cost V 6 bases and J 0 bases, with 15 bases left between them. The CDR3 sequence is 16 residues long. The CDR3 DNA sequence: TGCAGTGCCATTTCGGGCCGCCTCTCCTATAATTCACCCCTCCACTTT. This codes for CSAISGRLSYNSPLHF.

The rearrangement links TRBV5-1 to TRBJ1-2; D unclear. CDR1 SGHRS and CDR2 YFSETQ come from the germline V gene. The CDR3 covers 13 residues. Trimming cost V 0 bases and J 4 bases, with 7 bases left between them. CDR3 loop: CASSLVVGYGYTF. The CDR3 DNA reads TGCGCCAGCAGCTTGGTAGTAGGCTATGGCTACACCTTC.

The V and J genes are TRBV6-5 and TRBJ1-6, with unresolved D. CDR1 and CDR2 from the germline V gene are MNHEY and SVGAGI. This CDR3 is built from 13 residues. Trimming removed 0 bases from V and 9 bases from J, with 6 bases in between. The DNA of the CDR3 is TGTGCCAGCAGTTACTCGATAGGTTCACCCCTCCACTTT. It encodes CASSYSIGSPLHF.

This clonotype came up a few times. V gene TRBV6-5 combines with J gene TRBJ2-7; D may be TRBD2 (6 bases). There are 15 residues in the CDR3. Germline-derived CDR1 and CDR2 are MNHEY and SVGAGI. The ends were cut back, 6 bases at V and 4 bases at J, with 19 bases in the middle. CDR3 in DNA: TGTGCCAGCAGGGTCGGTCCCACCCGGGGGTACGAGCAGTACTTC. It encodes CASRVGPTRGYEQYF.

The rearrangement joins TRBV7-6 to TRBJ2-7, with 8 bases that match TRBD1. The CDR3 runs to 13 residues. The trim removed 8 bases at V and 3 bases at J, leaving 6 bases unmatched. Germline assignment: CDR1 SGHVS and CDR2 FNYEAQ. This CDR3 is CASSRGPLYEQYF. The CDR3 DNA sequence: TGTGCCAGCTCCAGGGGGCCCCTCTACGAGCAGTACTTC.

The chain employs TRBV6-1 and TRBJ1-4, with D perhaps matching TRBD1 (5 bases). CDR3 length equals 14 residues. The V end was cut by 6 bases, the J end by 3 bases, with 11 bases between. The germline CDR1 and CDR2 sequences are MNHNS and SASEGT. This CDR3 is CASRPQGANEKLFF. In DNA form, the CDR3 reads TGTGCCAGCAGGCCACAAGGGGCTAATGAAAAACTGTTTTTT.

This clonotype was seen a handful of times. The chain carries TRBV7-8 and TRBJ1-1, with 7 bases aligning to TRBD1. The CDR3 extends over 14 amino acids. Germline CDR1 reads SGHVS; CDR2 reads FQNEAQ. V shed 5 bases and J 7 bases; nucleotides not matched to a gene: 10. CDR3 loop: CASSQRSGQDEAFF. The CDR3 DNA is TGTGCCAGCAGCCAGAGAAGTGGACAGGATGAAGCTTTCTTT. Based on the CDR3 plus reference TRBV7-8 and TRBJ1-1, the full variable domain is GAGVSQSPRYKVAKRGQDVALRCDPISGHVSLFWYQQALGQGPEFLTYFQNEAQLDKSGLPSDRFFAERPEGSVSTLKIQRTQQEDSAVYLCASSQRSGQDEAFFGQGTRLTVV.

J is TRBJ2-3 and V is TRBV6-1; D might be TRBD1 (6 bases). Per the germline V gene, CDR1 is MNHNS and CDR2 is SASEGT. Trimming cost V 8 bases and J 0 bases, with 18 bases left between them. The CDR3 sequence is 16 residues long. The CDR3 loop reads CASPHRGTASTDTQYF. CDR3 coding DNA: TGTGCCAGCCCCCATAGGGGGACCGCTAGCACAGATACGCAGTATTTT.

This clonotype was seen a handful of times. The chain uses TRBV28 and TRBJ2-7; possible D gene TRBD1, 5 bases. The CDR3 is 11 amino acids. V was pared by 5 bases and J by 7 bases, with 9 bases between. Per the germline V gene, CDR1 is MDHEN and CDR2 is SYDVKM. CDR3: CASSTNREQYF. The CDR3 DNA reads TGTGCCAGCAGTACCAACAGGGAGCAGTACTTC.

This clonotype was seen a few times. The rearrangement joins TRBV6-6 to TRBJ2-1, with D uncertain. The germline V and J ends were trimmed by 7 bases and 7 bases, with 14 bases remaining between them. This CDR3 is built from 13 residues. CDR1 MNHNY and CDR2 SVGAGI come from the germline V gene (reference sequence). As DNA, the CDR3 is TGTGCCAGCACCCTAAGCTTGAGTAATGAGCAGTTCTTC. Its translation: CASTLSLSNEQFF.

The chain is built from TRBV9 and TRBJ2-1; 8 nucleotides align to TRBD2. The CDR3 extends over 15 amino acids. From germline, CDR1 is SGDLS and CDR2 YYNGEE. V shed 0 bases and J 7 bases; nucleotides not matched to a gene: 6. The chain's CDR3 is CASSVDGGGRNEQFF. CDR3 coding DNA: TGTGCCAGCAGCGTAGACGGTGGCGGGAGGAATGAGCAGTTCTTC.

V gene TRBV20-1 combines with J gene TRBJ2-7; weak D call: TRBD2 (6 bases). The V gene's germline CDR1 is DFQATT and CDR2 SNEGSKA (reference sequence). V lost 4 bases and J lost 0, with 10 bases in between. The CDR3 contains 13 residues. CDR3 sequence reads: CSATGTPSYEQYF. For the CDR3, the DNA is TGCAGTGCTACAGGGACTCCCTCCTACGAGCAGTACTTC.

The chain uses TRBV12-3 or TRBV12-4 and TRBJ1-5; D possibly corresponds to TRBD1 (5 bases). V was trimmed by 6 bases and J by 2 bases, leaving 11 bases between them. The CDR3 runs 14 residues. CDR3 DNA: TGTGCCAGCAGACCAGGGACGGGCAATCAGCCCCAGCATTTT. This encodes CASRPGTGNQPQHF.

This sequence joins TRBV13 and TRBJ2-7, with D perhaps matching TRBD1 or TRBD2 (5 bases each). The CDR3 is made up of 15 amino acids. CDR1 PRHDT and CDR2 FYEKMQ come from the germline V gene (reference sequence). The germline V and J ends were trimmed by 5 bases and 4 bases, with 18 bases remaining between them. CDR3 in DNA: TGTGCCAGCAGCAAATGGGGACGTGGAAGTTACGAGCAGTACTTC. This translates into CASSKWGRGSYEQYF.

This chain joins TRBV10-2 and TRBJ1-1; 8 bases are shared with TRBD1. The CDR3 is 14 residues long. Trimming took 6 bases from V and 2 from J; bases not matched to a gene: 5. Germline assignment: CDR1 WSHSY and CDR2 SAAADI. The CDR3 sequence is CASRKQGGNTEAFF. The CDR3 bases are TGCGCCAGCAGGAAACAGGGGGGCAACACTGAAGCTTTCTTT.

In this sample, this clonotype turned up a few times. The genes are TRBV6-2 or TRBV6-3 and TRBJ2-7, with D perhaps TRBD2 (5 bases). Per the germline V gene, CDR1 is MNHEY and CDR2 is SVGEGT. V was cut by 1 base and J by 2 bases, with 6 bases left in between. The CDR3 is made up of 13 amino acids. The CDR3 here is CASSYWGAYEQYF. Here the CDR3 DNA reads TGTGCCAGCAGTTACTGGGGAGCCTACGAGCAGTACTTC.

This clonotype was picked up a small number of times. The rearrangement uses TRBV7-3 and TRBJ2-1; D unclear. V shed 0 bases and J shed 6 bases, with 6 bases lying between them. The germline V gene encodes CDR1 SGHTA and CDR2 FQGTGA. This CDR3 region has 13 residues. The CDR3 sequence is CASSLTEVNEQFF. CDR3 nucleotides: TGTGCCAGCAGCTTAACAGAGGTCAATGAGCAGTTCTTC.

The chain employs TRBV12-3 or TRBV12-4 and TRBJ2-1; TRBD2 aligns across 16 bases. The V segment lost 6 bases and the J segment 4 bases; nucleotides outside the gene matches: 0. This CDR3 has 15 residues. In nucleotides, the CDR3 is TGTGCCAGCAGGGGACTAGCGGGAGGGTACAATGAGCAGTTCTTC. The encoded protein is CASRGLAGGYNEQFF.

This clonotype came up a few times. V is TRBV18 and J is TRBJ2-4; 7 bases align to TRBD1. CDR1 and CDR2 (germline): KGHSH, LQKENI. Trimming at V came to 0 bases and at J to 0 bases, leaving 5 bases not matched to a gene. The length of the CDR3 is 17 residues. CDR3 loop: CASSPPEGQLAKNIQYF. Here the CDR3 DNA reads TGTGCCAGCTCACCACCTGAGGGACAGCTAGCCAAAAACATTCAGTACTTC.

The chain's CDR3 is CASSLPSVNEQFF. CDR3 coding DNA: TGTGCCAGCAGTTTACCATCGGTCAATGAGCAGTTCTTC. The chain recombines TRBV27 with TRBJ2-1, with unresolved D. The CDR3 runs to 13 residues. In germline, CDR1 is MNHEY, CDR2 SMNVEV (reference sequence). V lost 2 bases and J 6 bases, leaving 8 bases between the germline ends.

This clonotype was seen at least ten times. The chain is built from TRBV5-4 and TRBJ2-7; D ambiguous. The germline V and J ends were trimmed by 4 bases and 3 bases, with 5 bases remaining between them. CDR3 length equals 11 residues. Germline V gene sequence: CDR1 SGHNT, CDR2 YYREEE (reference sequence). The CDR3 protein is CASSGVYEQYF. CDR3 DNA: TGTGCCAGCAGCGGTGTCTACGAGCAGTACTTC.

This clonotype was recorded a few times. The V call is TRBV7-2, the J call TRBJ1-2; 7 bases match TRBD1. The germline CDR1 and CDR2 sequences are SGHTA and FQGNSA. There are 13 residues in the CDR3. Losses at the gene ends were 4 bases for V and 6 bases for J; bases not matched to a gene: 5. The CDR3 reads CASSSQGGDGYTF. CDR3 DNA sequence: TGTGCCAGCAGCTCCCAGGGGGGCGATGGCTACACCTTC.

The chain joins TRBV12-3 or TRBV12-4 to TRBJ2-3; 10 bases agree with TRBD2. J gave up 2 bases and V 3 bases, and 17 bases lay outside the gene matches. The CDR3 covers 20 residues. CDR3 bases: TGTGCCAGCAGTTTTCCCACAGCCAGCGGGAGGGAGGGCTCCACAGATACGCAGTATTTT. It yields the protein CASSFPTASGREGSTDTQYF.

This clonotype turned up a few times. The rearrangement links TRBV30 to TRBJ1-2; D ambiguous. The V end lost 1 base, the J end lost 7 bases, and 10 bases lay between the germline ends. Germline CDR1 is GTSNPN and CDR2 is SVGIG (reference sequence). The CDR3 loop spans 12 amino acids. DNA of the CDR3: TGTGCCTGGAGTGAGGTACTCGGTGGCTACACCTTC. It specifies CAWSEVLGGYTF.

This chain connects TRBV21-1 to TRBJ2-5. TRBV21-1 is assigned pseudogene status. There are 14 residues in the CDR3. CDR3 nucleotides: TGTGCCAGCAGCAAACGCCCAGACGAGGAGACCCAGTACTTC. This sequence encodes CASSKRPDEETQYF.